The sample holds a few counts of the clone carrying this TCR beta chain. Its matching antigen is unknown. The record originates from a study of early T cells in non-severe SARS-CoV-2 infection. Study-wide context: With bulk RNA from unsorted whole blood as input, sequencing yielded unpaired chains. Study-wide findings and caveats: Sequences matched to VDJdb favored anti-spike CD8 responses, while private and CD4 specificities were missed.

Trimming left V 6 bases short and J 9 bases short, with 14 bases between. CDR3 length: 12 amino acids. The germline CDR1 and CDR2 sequences are SNHLY and FYNNEI. Individual cDNA molecules were tagged with unique molecular identifiers. TCRdb itself ran the 5' RACE reads through MiXCR, one entry per CDR3 protein. The repertoire holds more than 65,000 distinct CDR3 sequences, with roughly an eighth as singletons. The sequence was obtained from an adult who was a healthcare worker with PCR-confirmed SARS-CoV-2 infection or an uninfected control (not recorded which). The chain carries TRBV2 and TRBJ1-2; no definite D call. Sequencing input: whole blood. The CDR3 DNA follows: TGTGCCAGCAGCGCTATTGGGGAGAGCTACACCTTC. It specifies CASSAIGESYTF.